This T cell receptor (beta chain) was recovered during a study of blood T cell repertoires in COVID-19. Only in-frame clones appear in the TCRdb table, and some are missing; sequencing was by immunoSEQ multiplex PCR. Of roughly 200,000 clones listed, roughly 85% were seen once; the top ten hold over 2.5%. CDR1 and CDR2 from the germline V gene are MNHEY and SVGEGT. The germline V and J ends were trimmed by 0 bases and 2 bases, with 9 bases remaining between them. CDR3 size: 15 residues. The sequence derives from a man aged 55-75 years with acute or convalescent COVID-19. The J gene is TRBJ2-3, the V gene TRBV6-2 or TRBV6-3, with a weak D call TRBD1 (6 bases). Material for sequencing was peripheral blood. The chain's CDR3 is CASSYSSGDTDTQYF. In DNA, the CDR3 is TGTGCCAGCAGTTACTCCTCAGGGGACACAGATACGCAGTATTTT.